These 20 T cell receptor beta chains came from one sample sequenced in a study of Ad26.COV2.S vaccination and SARS-CoV-2 variants. The treatment here: some 20 received Ad26.COV2.S at low or high dose, single or two shots; 5 received placebo; per-sample allocation not given. All samples were drawn on day 63, counting from the first vaccine or placebo injection. Method: immunoSEQ multiplex PCR; TCRdb's copy keeps in-frame clones and lacks some. The sample contains 410,000 or so clones, about nine tenths of which appear only once. The sample consisted of peripheral blood, taken in a trial of Ad26.COV2.S vaccine versus placebo. The receptor source for this set is a person between 18 and 65 years old who received the Ad26.COV2.S COVID-19 vaccine or a placebo.

This chain uses TRBV28 with TRBJ1-5; D not certain. V lost 7 bases and J lost 4, with 14 bases in between. The CDR3 is 14 amino acids. The germline V gene has CDR1 MDHEN and CDR2 SYDVKM. The CDR3 reads CASTGLLSNQPQHF. The DNA of the CDR3 is TGTGCCAGCACAGGACTCTTGTCGAATCAGCCCCAGCATTTT.

The chain carries TRBV27 and TRBJ2-7; the D is unclear. V was clipped by 6 bases and J by 0 bases, with 6 bases between them. The CDR3 length is 12 residues. Germline assignment: CDR1 MNHEY and CDR2 SMNVEV (reference sequence). This CDR3 is CASRSSSYEQYF. Written as DNA, the CDR3 is TGTGCCAGCAGGTCAAGCTCCTACGAGCAGTACTTC.

This clone was seen just once. This chain links TRBV18 with TRBJ2-2; TRBD1 matches 7 bases. The length of the CDR3 is 16 residues. Trimming removed 0 bases from V and 5 bases from J; junction bases left unmatched: 6. Germline CDR1 KGHSH, CDR2 LQKENI. The DNA for the CDR3 is TGTGCCAGCTCACCACCGTGGCAGGGGGTAACCGGGGAGCTGTTTTTT. Translation gives CASSPPWQGVTGELFF.

This clone was observed once. V is TRBV3-1 (or the pseudogene TRBV3-2) and J is TRBJ1-1; TRBD1 agrees at 7 bases. The V and J ends lost 2 bases and 0 bases, in that order; junction bases with no gene match: 3. CDR1 is LGHDT, CDR2 YNNKEL, per germline (reference sequence). CDR3 length: 15 amino acids. The CDR3 nucleotides are TGTGCCAGCAGCCAAAGAGGGGGCATGAACACTGAAGCTTTCTTT. The encoded protein is CASSQRGGMNTEAFF.

This rearrangement joins TRBV6-6 to TRBJ1-2; D is undetermined. This CDR3 comprises 15 residues. Trimming cost V 2 bases and J 3 bases, with 13 bases left between them. The germline gives CDR1 MNHNY, CDR2 SVGAGI (reference sequence). CDR3 DNA sequence: TGTGCCAGCAGTTACCCGGAGGGAGGTGACTATGGCTACACCTTC. This translates into CASSYPEGGDYGYTF.

This chain joins TRBV2 and TRBJ1-6; D is uncertain. V was clipped by 6 bases and J by 0 bases, with 12 bases between them. Germline-derived CDR1 and CDR2 are SNHLY and FYNNEI. This CDR3 region has 16 residues. CDR3 loop: CASRSGAVSYNSPLHF. The CDR3 DNA sequence: TGTGCCAGCAGATCAGGAGCCGTCTCCTATAATTCACCCCTCCACTTT.

The genes are TRBV9 and TRBJ2-3; 9 bases align to TRBD2. The germline CDR1 and CDR2 sequences are SGDLS and YYNGEE. CDR3 length equals 16 residues. V lost 0 bases, J lost 4 bases, and 6 bases stayed unmatched. This CDR3 reads CASSVVAGGRADTQYF. CDR3 nucleotide sequence: TGTGCCAGCAGCGTAGTGGCGGGGGGGAGGGCAGATACGCAGTATTTT.

This chain links TRBV25-1 with TRBJ2-7, with a weak D call TRBD1 (6 bases). The V and J ends lost 3 bases and 3 bases respectively, with 15 bases between them. This CDR3 region has 15 residues. The germline CDR1 and CDR2 sequences are MGHDK and SYGVNS. The CDR3, as DNA: TGTGCCAGCAGTGATCCCTCCAGGGGTGGCTACGAGCAGTACTTC. Its protein is CASSDPSRGGYEQYF.

The rearrangement links TRBV7-2 to TRBJ2-1; D is perhaps TRBD1 (6 bases). Per the germline V gene, CDR1 is SGHTA and CDR2 is FQGNSA. Trimming shortened V by 5 bases and J by 10 bases, and 18 bases separated the two germline ends. This CDR3 is 14 amino acids long. In nucleotides, the CDR3 is TGTGCCAGCAGCGCCAGACAGGATTTCTCAGAGCAGTTCTTC. Protein product: CASSARQDFSEQFF.

V is TRBV29-1 and J is TRBJ1-2; maybe TRBD1 (6 bases). Looked up from germline, CDR1 is SQVTM and CDR2 is ANQGSEA. The CDR3 loop spans 14 amino acids. V was trimmed by 4 bases and J by 2 bases, leaving 14 bases between them. The CDR3 region has the DNA TGCAGCGTTGTTTTGGGAACAGGGAACTATGGCTACACCTTC. This gives the protein CSVVLGTGNYGYTF.

V gene TRBV5-1 combines with J gene TRBJ2-5; D ambiguous. The CDR3 loop spans 14 amino acids. Trimming took off 2 bases at V and 4 bases at J, with 12 bases between the two ends. The germline V gene encodes CDR1 SGHRS and CDR2 YFSETQ. The CDR3 sequence is CASSFQSLIETQYF. In DNA form, the CDR3 reads TGCGCCAGCAGCTTTCAATCCCTCATAGAGACCCAGTACTTC.

The chain combines TRBV3-1 (or the pseudogene TRBV3-2) with TRBJ1-5; TRBD1 is a possible D gene (6 bases). V gave up 0 bases and J gave up 11 bases, with 20 bases separating them. The CDR3 has 16 amino acids. Per germline, CDR1 LGHDT and CDR2 YNNKEL (reference sequence). CDR3 coding DNA: TGTGCCAGCAGCCAAGATTCCTGGGACACCCAAGAAGCCCAGCATTTT. Residues: CASSQDSWDTQEAQHF.

The chain is built from TRBV6-2 or TRBV6-3 and TRBJ2-1, with 9 bases fitting TRBD2. Germline V gene lookup returns CDR1 MNHEY and CDR2 SVGEGT. The J segment lost 9 bases and the V segment lost 1 base, leaving 4 bases of the junction unmatched. The CDR3 contains 14 residues. CDR3 amino acids: CASSYWRGGPEQFF. In nucleotides, the CDR3 is TGTGCCAGCAGTTACTGGCGGGGGGGCCCTGAGCAGTTCTTC.

This CDR3 is CASSGVGGSSQETQYF. The CDR3 coding sequence is TGTGCCAGCAGCGGGGTAGGTGGCAGTTCGCAAGAGACCCAGTACTTC. The V gene is TRBV7-6, the J gene TRBJ2-5; D ambiguous. The V gene lost 5 bases and the J gene lost 2 bases, with 18 bases spanning the gap. Germline-derived CDR1 and CDR2 are SGHVS and FNYEAQ. The CDR3 runs to 16 residues.

V and J are TRBV7-8 and TRBJ2-7; 7 bases are a match to TRBD1. V trimming: 1 base; J trimming: 6 bases; junction bases outside the gene matches: 9. CDR3 length: 15 amino acids. Germline V lookup: CDR1 SGHVS, CDR2 FQNEAQ. The CDR3 here is CASSLVGRGKIEQYF. CDR3 bases: TGTGCCAGCAGCTTAGTAGGCAGGGGGAAGATCGAGCAGTACTTC. The complete variable domain, with remaining parts taken from reference TRBV7-8 and TRBJ2-7, reads GAGVSQSPRYKVAKRGQDVALRCDPISGHVSLFWYQQALGQGPEFLTYFQNEAQLDKSGLPSDRFFAERPEGSVSTLKIQRTQQEDSAVYLCASSLVGRGKIEQYFGPGTRLTVT.

This clone has just one count. The V call is TRBV29-1, the J call TRBJ2-7; D remains ambiguous. Germline CDR1 is SQVTM and CDR2 is ANQGSEA. The CDR3 is 11 amino acids. Trimming took 7 bases from V and 2 from J, leaving 9 bases between them. The CDR3 DNA follows: TGCAGCGCTAGTAGAACCTACGAGCAGTACTTC. Translated, it gives CSASRTYEQYF.

The rearrangement joins TRBV5-1 to TRBJ2-2; D is possibly TRBD1 (5 bases). The CDR3 is 15 residues long. V lost 0 bases to trimming and J lost 3 bases, with 9 bases between them. The germline V gene encodes CDR1 SGHRS and CDR2 YFSETQ. The CDR3: CASSLAGRDTGELFF. The DNA for the CDR3 is TGCGCCAGCAGCTTGGCAGGGCGAGACACCGGGGAGCTGTTTTTT. Combining the CDR3 with reference TRBV5-1 and TRBJ2-2 gives the whole variable domain KAGVTQTPRYLIKTRGQQVTLSCSPISGHRSVSWYQQTPGQGLQFLFEYFSETQRNKGNFPGRFSGRQFSNSRSEMNVSTLELGDSALYLCASSLAGRDTGELFFGEGSRLTVL.

The J gene is TRBJ1-2, the V gene TRBV15, with D perhaps TRBD1 (5 bases). CDR1 is LNHNV and CDR2 is YYDKDF in the germline V gene (reference sequence). The CDR3 contains 16 residues. Trimming cost V 0 bases and J 4 bases, with 15 bases left between them. The CDR3 nucleotides are TGTGCCACCAGCAGAGATGTGGACCAGGGAAGCTATGGCTACACCTTC. Its protein is CATSRDVDQGSYGYTF. The variable domain in full, with the rest retrieved from reference TRBV15 and TRBJ1-2, is DAMVIQNPRYQVTQFGKPVTLSCSQTLNHNVMYWYQQKSSQAPKLLFHYYDKDFNNEADTPDNFQSRRPNTSFCFLDIRSPGLGDTAMYLCATSRDVDQGSYGYTFGSGTRLTVV.

This sequence joins TRBV5-4 and TRBJ1-1; a weak D match, TRBD1 (6 bases). Germline CDR1 is SGHNT and CDR2 is YYREEE (reference sequence). The V gene lost 1 base and the J gene lost 1 base, with 11 bases spanning the gap. The CDR3 loop spans 15 amino acids. The DNA of the CDR3 is TGTGCCAGCAGCTTGTTGGCGGACAGGAACACTGAAGCTTTCTTT. Protein: CASSLLADRNTEAFF.

This clone was recorded once. The chain uses TRBV19 and TRBJ1-1; D unclear. The CDR3 runs to 13 residues. Per the germline V gene, CDR1 is LNHDA and CDR2 is SQIVND (reference sequence). V shed 8 bases and J shed 0 bases, with 10 bases lying between them. CDR3 sequence reads: CASVVRMNTEAFF. CDR3 sequence (DNA): TGTGCCAGTGTAGTCCGAATGAACACTGAAGCTTTCTTT.